This T cell receptor (beta chain) was obtained from a study of OX40 agonist ivuxolimab in advanced cancers. Study background: Dose-escalation patients suffered from hepatocellular carcinoma, melanoma, renal cell or head and neck cancer. With a range of roughly 20 to 85, age averaged approximately 64 years, and about 83% were male. Three dose-escalation patients had partial responses: one with hepatocellular carcinoma and two with cutaneous melanoma. Study-wide results and caveats: Partial responders receiving 0.1-3.0 mg/kg showed among the lowest clonal expansion.

With respect to this clone: Its antigen remains unknown.

Some clones are missing from TCRdb's copy, which holds only in-frame ones; the method was immunoSEQ multiplex PCR. The sample has 30,000 to 35,000 clones, over 80% seen once. V was clipped by 4 bases and J by 5 bases; unmatched bases: 6. The CDR3 loop spans 15 amino acids. CDR1 and CDR2 from the germline V gene are SGHNT and YYREEE (reference sequence). The chain uses TRBV5-4 and TRBJ2-1; 10 positions agree with TRBD2. This clonotype was sampled from an adult with an advanced solid tumor such as melanoma, head and neck, liver or kidney cancer. Sequenced material: CD4+ or CD8+ T cells sorted from blood, taken in a trial of the OX40 agonist ivuxolimab. The CDR3 loop is CASSTDTSGDNEQFF. The CDR3 region has the DNA TGTGCCAGCAGCACGGATACTAGCGGGGACAATGAGCAGTTCTTC.